These 4 T cell receptor beta chains share one sample of origin, sequenced in a study of blood T cells in healthy people across ages. A sample-barcoded 5' primer and a J-beta primer mix were used in a second PCR of roughly 6 to 11 cycles. TCRdb re-called the 5' RACE reads with MiXCR, one entry per CDR3 protein. Of over 1,200,000 distinct CDR3 sequences listed, around 59% were seen once; the top ten hold 6.5% to 8.5%. Sequenced material: blood. The receptors were gathered from a man between 18 and 35 years old in good health.

This rearrangement joins TRBV12-3 or TRBV12-4 to TRBJ2-5; 7 bases align to TRBD2. The CDR3 extends over 13 amino acids. The junction had 12 bases not matched to a gene; V was cut back by 6 bases and J by 11 bases. This CDR3 is CASRMAGVGEQYF. Here the CDR3 DNA reads TGTGCCAGCAGGATGGCGGGAGTAGGAGAGCAGTACTTC.

The chain uses TRBV12-3 or TRBV12-4 and TRBJ2-7; 8 bases are a match to TRBD1. Losses at the gene ends were 2 bases for V and 2 bases for J; bases not matched to a gene: 5. There are 15 residues in the CDR3. Here the CDR3 DNA reads TGTGCCAGCAGTTTATCCAGGGGGCTCACCTACGAGCAGTACTTC. Translating gives CASSLSRGLTYEQYF.

This chain connects TRBV24-1 to TRBJ2-1; possible D gene TRBD2, 5 bases. Germline CDR1 and CDR2: KGHDR and SFDVKD. With 5 bases removed from V and 5 bases from J, the gap between germline ends came to 18 bases. CDR3 size: 16 residues. CDR3 protein: CATSGDLAGRDNEQFF. Here the CDR3 DNA reads TGTGCCACCAGTGGTGATCTAGCTGGCAGAGACAATGAGCAGTTCTTC.

V gene TRBV28 combines with J gene TRBJ1-1; D gene unclear. The CDR3 extends over 11 amino acids. Trimming shortened V by 6 bases and J by 5 bases, and 7 bases separated the two germline ends. The germline V gene encodes CDR1 MDHEN and CDR2 SYDVKM. The CDR3 coding sequence is TGTGCCAGCAGCGAGCGGACTGAAGCTTTCTTT. Protein: CASSERTEAFF.